The rows below give T cell receptor beta chains drawn from one sample of a study of T-cell reconstitution after alpha-beta-depleted transplantation in children. TCRdb itself ran the PCR reads through MiXCR, one entry per CDR3 protein. Of hundreds of thousands of distinct CDR3 sequences in the sample, about 15% were seen once. Source: PBMCs from the stem cell graft donor, taken from the stem cell graft. Receptors were obtained from a human donor who donated a stem cell graft to a child with acute myeloid leukemia. Each CDR3 is given with its conserved first and last residue. A D gene is named only where the DNA matches it firmly. Size is stated for part of the rows, as once, few or many counts, or as a class when the clone is expanded.

TRBD2 | TRBJ2-3 | many | TRBV20-1 | TGCAGGATCGGGGGGGGGATCACAGATACGCAGTATTTT | CRIGGGITDTQYF
TRBD1 | TRBJ2-1 | - | TRBV30 | TGTGCCTGGAGTGCGGGACAGGGCCCCTACAATGAGCAGTTCTTC | CAWSAGQGPYNEQFF
TRBD2 | TRBJ2-3 | - | TRBV5-1 | TGCGCCAGCAGCCGTTGGACTAGTGGCACAGATACGCAGTATTTT | CASSRWTSGTDTQYF
- | TRBJ1-6 | many | TRBV6-5 | TGTGCCAGCAGTTACTACGTACAGAACTATAATTCACCCCTCCACTTT | CASSYYVQNYNSPLHF
- | TRBJ2-1 | - | TRBV2 | TGTGCCAGCTTGGAGAATGAGCAGTTCTTC | CASLENEQFF
TRBD2 | TRBJ2-5 | few | TRBV6-1 | TGTGCCAGCAGTGAGCTAGCGGCGCAAGAGACCCAGTACTTC | CASSELAAQETQYF
TRBD1 | TRBJ2-2 | few | TRBV7-9 | TGTGCCAGCAGCCCGAGGACAGGCCTCGACACCGGGGAGCTGTTTTTT | CASSPRTGLDTGELFF
- | TRBJ1-3 | - | TRBV12-3/TRBV12-4 | TGTGCCAGCAGCCCTCTTCCCCGAGGAAACACCATATATTTT | CASSPLPRGNTIYF
- | TRBJ1-2 | many | TRBV20-1 | TGCAGTGCTAGGGATACCGACTATGGCTACACCTTC | CSARDTDYGYTF
TRBD2 | TRBJ2-5 | few | TRBV24-1 | TGTGCCACCAGTGCTCCATCCCGGGGGGGTCGTGAGACCCAGTACTTC | CATSAPSRGGRETQYF
- | TRBJ1-1 | few | TRBV5-1 | TGCGCCAGCAGCTCCCCAGACAGAATGAACACTGAAGCTTTCTTT | CASSSPDRMNTEAFF
- | TRBJ1-1 | many | TRBV20-1 | TGCAGTGCTAGAAAGGGGAGCACTGAAGCTTTCTTT | CSARKGSTEAFF
TRBD1 | TRBJ2-4 | - | TRBV7-2 | TGTGCCAGCAGCGTCCCTCCGGGACAGCGTAAAAACATTCAGTACTTC | CASSVPPGQRKNIQYF
- | TRBJ1-1 | many | TRBV20-1 | TGCAGTGCTAGGGACAGTACGGACACTGAAGCTTTCTTT | CSARDSTDTEAFF
- | TRBJ1-1 | many | TRBV20-1 | TGCAGTGGCAAGGGGTATCGGTCTGAAGCTTTCTTT | CSGKGYRSEAFF
TRBD2 | TRBJ2-3 | few | TRBV12-3/TRBV12-4 | TGTGCCAGCAACCAACCGGGGGGGCCGAGGGGCACAGATACGCAGTATTTT | CASNQPGGPRGTDTQYF
- | TRBJ1-2 | many | TRBV20-1 | TGCAGTGCTAGAGATCCGATAAGACAGGCCCTACTGTATGGCTACACCTTC | CSARDPIRQALLYGYTF
TRBD2 | TRBJ2-7 | many | TRBV20-1 | TGCAGTGCTGCACCGACTAGCGGGGGGGCGCGTTACGAGCAGTACTTC | CSAAPTSGGARYEQYF
- | TRBJ2-3 | many | TRBV5-1 | TGCGCCAGCAGCGCTGTACAGGGAGGCGGAGATACGCAGTATTTT | CASSAVQGGGDTQYF
TRBD1 | TRBJ2-1 | many | TRBV5-4 | TGTGCCAGCAGCTACTACAGGGGGGAATACAATGAGCAGTTCTTC | CASSYYRGEYNEQFF
- | TRBJ2-1 | many | TRBV29-1 | TGCAGCGTTGAAGATCGTAGAGAGCAGTTCTTC | CSVEDRREQFF
- | TRBJ1-3 | many | TRBV20-1 | TGCAGTGCCCGGGACGGTCACTCTGGAAACACCATATATTTT | CSARDGHSGNTIYF
TRBD1 | TRBJ1-6 | many | TRBV28 | TGTGCCAGCATGGGTCACAGGGGAATGTTGCCACCCCTCCACTTT | CASMGHRGMLPPLHF
- | TRBJ2-1 | - | TRBV5-1 | TGCGCCATCAGCTTGGCGGAGACGCCTCAAAATGAGCAGTTCTTC | CAISLAETPQNEQFF
TRBD2 | TRBJ2-7 | - | TRBV20-1 | TGCAGTGCTAGTTCCGGGAGGGAAGCCGGCGAGCAGTACTTC | CSASSGREAGEQYF
- | TRBJ2-7 | many | TRBV29-1 | TGCAGCGTTGTTGGGGGACCGGGGAACCCCTACGAGCAGTACTTC | CSVVGGPGNPYEQYF
TRBD1 | TRBJ2-2 | few | TRBV2 | TGTGCCAGCAGCCCGCAGGGGGCGAGCACCGGGGAGCTGTTTTTT | CASSPQGASTGELFF
- | TRBJ1-2 | many | TRBV20-1 | TGCAGTGCTAGAGAGGTCGGGCAGGTTGATGGCTACACCTTC | CSAREVGQVDGYTF
- | TRBJ2-3 | - | TRBV12-3/TRBV12-4 | TGTGCCAGCAGCCGTGGCCTCGGCAGCCGCACAGATACGCAGTATTTT | CASSRGLGSRTDTQYF
- | TRBJ2-7 | few | TRBV10-3 | TGTGCCATCAGTGACACCGACACTTACGAGCAGTACTTC | CAISDTDTYEQYF
TRBD1 | TRBJ1-2 | - | TRBV28 | TGTGCCAGCAGTTTACACAGGGGAAGGTATGGCTACACCTTC | CASSLHRGRYGYTF
- | TRBJ2-7 | - | TRBV6-2/TRBV6-3 | TGTGCCAGCAGCCTCCCTTGGGGAACCCTATCCTACGAGCAGTACTTC | CASSLPWGTLSYEQYF
- | TRBJ2-2 | - | TRBV9 | TGTGCCTGCAGCTCCCGAAGGCTGGACACCGGGGAGCTGTTTTTT | CACSSRRLDTGELFF
- | TRBJ1-3 | - | TRBV6-5 | TGTGCCAGCAGCAACGGTTTGGGTACCTCTGGAAACACCATATATTTT | CASSNGLGTSGNTIYF
- | TRBJ1-1 | - | TRBV4-3 | TGCGCCAGCAGCCACTATCGAGAGGGGTCGAGCGCTTTCTTT | CASSHYREGSSAFF
TRBD2 | TRBJ2-1 | few | TRBV20-1 | TGCAGTGCTAGAGATCTTTTAGGGCTAGCGGGATCCTACAATGAGCAGTTCTTC | CSARDLLGLAGSYNEQFF
- | TRBJ2-6 | few | TRBV4-1 | TGCGCCAGCAGCCAAGAGGCCGGAAGTTCTGGGGCCAACGTCCTGACTTTC | CASSQEAGSSGANVLTF
- | TRBJ2-7 | many | TRBV10-3 | TGTGCCATCGGCCTGACGTACGAGCAGTACTTC | CAIGLTYEQYF
TRBD2 | TRBJ2-3 | - | TRBV11-3 | TGTGCCAGCAGCTTAGGGGCCCCTTTGACTAGCGGCATCACAGATACGCAGTATTTT | CASSLGAPLTSGITDTQYF
- | TRBJ1-2 | many | TRBV6-5 | TGTGCCAGCAGTTACTCCCCAGGCGCCTCCTATGGCTACACCTTC | CASSYSPGASYGYTF
TRBD1 | TRBJ1-1 | - | TRBV12-3/TRBV12-4 | TGTGCCAGCAGTTTGTGGGGACAGGGGAACACTGAAGCTTTCTTT | CASSLWGQGNTEAFF
TRBD1 | TRBJ2-7 | many | TRBV10-3 | TGTGCCATCAGTGAGACGTGGACAGGGGAGACCTACGAGCAGTACTTC | CAISETWTGETYEQYF
TRBD1 | TRBJ2-1 | - | TRBV20-1 | TGCAGTGCTAGAGATTTTCCGGGACAGGGGCACAATGAGCAGTTCTTC | CSARDFPGQGHNEQFF
- | TRBJ1-4 | - | TRBV18 | TGTGCCAGCTCACCAAACAGGGAAAATGAAAAACTGTTTTTT | CASSPNRENEKLFF
- | TRBJ1-2 | many | TRBV20-1 | TGCAGTGCTAGATACGGCCAGGCACTCCGGGGTGGCTACACCTTC | CSARYGQALRGGYTF
- | TRBJ1-5 | - | TRBV13 | TGTGCCAGCAGCTACGGGGACAACAATCAGCCCCAGCATTTT | CASSYGDNNQPQHF
- | TRBJ2-2 | many | TRBV29-1 | TGCAGCGCAGGAGGAAGGGGCGACACCGGGGAGCTGTTTTTT | CSAGGRGDTGELFF
- | TRBJ2-5 | few | TRBV28 | TGTGCCAGCAGCTCGTTGGGAACAGGCTTGAGTAGAGAGACCCAGTACTTC | CASSSLGTGLSRETQYF